This TCR beta chain comes out of a study of blood T cell repertoires in COVID-19. Per the authors' pipeline: Estimates of nucleated cell counts were drawn from the amplification of reference gene primers. The data were produced by immunoSEQ multiplex PCR, yet TCRdb's version contains in-frame clones alone and is incomplete. The V and J calls and clone size come from that table; D and trimming were worked out from the DNA. Altogether approximately 250,000 clones are present, 75% to 90% being singletons, with the ten largest covering about a tenth. Patients at the Seattle site were enrolled during active infection and followed longitudinally. The sample was peripheral blood. The sequence was collected from a woman between 65 and 79 years old with COVID-19, enrolled during active disease.

The CDR3: CASSGDTQPQHF. The CDR3 nucleotides are TGTGCCAGTAGTGGGGACACTCAGCCCCAGCATTTT. The genes are TRBV19 and TRBJ1-5; D possibly corresponds to TRBD1 (6 bases). Germline assignment: CDR1 LNHDA and CDR2 SQIVND (reference sequence). This CDR3 has 12 residues. Between the trimmed V and J ends, which lost 5 bases and 6 bases, there was a span of 8 bases.